This T cell receptor (beta chain) was recorded in a study of T cell responses to AZD1222 COVID-19 vaccine. The study, taken as a whole, reports: Spike-wide vaccine-associated CD4 TCRs dominated at 160-218 and 743-854. Donors were chiefly white British, with a greater number of females, and clonal diversity was perhaps underestimated. Sampled repertoires all dated from after the peak T cell response. A reported finding is that nearly half of spike-specific TCRs target unmutated variant regions.

To note about this clone: Its antigen is as yet unknown.

V was trimmed by 1 base and J by 2 bases, leaving 6 bases between them. The germline gives CDR1 LNHDA, CDR2 SQIVND (reference sequence). This CDR3 has 14 residues. The table came from immunoSEQ multiplex PCR; TCRdb's copy has only in-frame clones and leaves some out. The data show 75,000 to 95,000 clones, roughly 88% seen once. The clonotype originates from an adult who received the MenACWY meningococcal vaccine as a control. The source was peripheral blood, collected 28 days after the second dose of the MenACWY control vaccine. This chain uses TRBV19 with TRBJ1-5; D is undetermined. The CDR3 sequence is CASSIVGGNQPQHF. CDR3 nucleotide sequence: TGTGCCAGTAGTATAGTCGGCGGCAATCAGCCCCAGCATTTT.